Below, 25 T cell receptor beta chains from the same sample are listed, as sequenced in a study of T-cell memory formation after mild COVID-19. One entry per CDR3 protein results from TCRdb running MiXCR on the 5' RACE reads. Of roughly 110,000 distinct CDR3 sequences listed, under 15% are singletons. Material for sequencing was PBMCs or a T cell subset sorted from them (not recorded which). The receptor source for this set is an adult woman who had mild COVID-19 (a few samples of this study predate the infection). Cell type and time point are not known.

In its sample, this clonotype was seen a few times. The chain uses TRBV23-1 and TRBJ1-3; D is unresolved. TRBV23-1 is sorted into the ORF group, with uncertain function. Between the trimmed V and J ends, which lost 0 bases and 3 bases, there was a span of 6 bases. The CDR3 length is 14 residues. The CDR3 spells CASSQSKGGNTIYF. CDR3 DNA: TGCGCCAGCAGTCAATCGAAGGGTGGAAACACCATATATTTT.

The chain employs TRBV20-1 and TRBJ2-1; 14 positions agree with TRBD2. The V and J ends lost 4 bases and 0 bases, in that order; junction bases with no gene match: 11. Germline assignment: CDR1 DFQATT and CDR2 SNEGSKA (reference sequence). This CDR3 comprises 19 residues. The CDR3 spells CSATGTSGSPPSSYNEQFF. CDR3 sequence (DNA): TGCAGTGCTACCGGGACTAGCGGGAGCCCCCCAAGCTCCTACAATGAGCAGTTCTTC.

This chain joins TRBV7-3 and TRBJ2-3, with D uncertain. The germline CDR1 and CDR2 sequences are SGHTA and FQGTGA. There are 13 residues in the CDR3. Trimming shortened V by 5 bases and J by 3 bases, and 9 bases separated the two germline ends. The CDR3 DNA sequence: TGTGCCAGCAGCCCAACTTGGACAGATACGCAGTATTTT. It translates to CASSPTWTDTQYF.

The rearrangement links TRBV28 to TRBJ1-3; D call uncertain. V shed 4 bases and J shed 0 bases, with 10 bases lying between them. CDR3 length: 15 residues. CDR1 MDHEN and CDR2 SYDVKM come from the germline V gene. The CDR3 here is CASSWTEDSGNTIYF. The CDR3 DNA reads TGTGCCAGCAGTTGGACGGAAGACTCTGGAAACACCATATATTTT.

This clonotype has more than one count but fewer than ten. V is TRBV6-2 or TRBV6-3 and J is TRBJ2-3; no definite D call. V dropped 6 bases and J dropped 4 bases, with 11 bases sitting between them. The germline V gene encodes CDR1 MNHEY and CDR2 SVGEGT. The CDR3 contains 13 residues. This CDR3 reads CASRLLEADTQYF. CDR3 bases: TGTGCCAGCAGGTTGTTAGAGGCAGATACGCAGTATTTT.

This clonotype appeared a few times. The chain recombines TRBV6-1 with TRBJ2-7; maybe TRBD1 (6 bases). The CDR3 has 15 residues. The V end was cut by 5 bases, the J end by 4 bases, with 18 bases between. Germline values: CDR1 MNHNS, CDR2 SASEGT. The CDR3 reads CASSKRAGAGYEQYF. DNA of the CDR3: TGTGCCAGCAGTAAACGGGCAGGGGCAGGTTACGAGCAGTACTTC.

This clonotype was found many times. This chain links TRBV5-6 with TRBJ2-1; D possibly corresponds to TRBD1 (6 bases). CDR1 is SGHDT and CDR2 is YYEEEE in the germline V gene. V was pared by 2 bases and J by 5 bases, with 14 bases between. This CDR3 comprises 15 residues. DNA for the CDR3: TGTGCCAGCAGCTTAAGGGGGATGGGGGACAATGAGCAGTTCTTC. Protein sequence: CASSLRGMGDNEQFF.

This clonotype has ten or more counts. DNA for the CDR3: TGTGCCACCAGCAGAGATAGCGGGGCGAACACCGGGGAGCTGTTTTTT. Protein product: CATSRDSGANTGELFF. The V call is TRBV15, the J call TRBJ2-2; 8 nucleotides align to TRBD2. Germline CDR1 is LNHNV and CDR2 is YYDKDF (reference sequence). V shed 0 bases and J 0 bases; nucleotides not matched to a gene: 0. The CDR3 runs 16 residues. Supplemented by reference TRBV15 and TRBJ2-2, the full variable domain reads DAMVIQNPRYQVTQFGKPVTLSCSQTLNHNVMYWYQQKSSQAPKLLFHYYDKDFNNEADTPDNFQSRRPNTSFCFLDIRSPGLGDTAMYLCATSRDSGANTGELFFGEGSRLTVL.

V gene TRBV4-3 combines with J gene TRBJ2-5; D is uncertain. Germline V gene lookup returns CDR1 LGHNA and CDR2 YSLEER. The CDR3 length is 12 residues. Trimming removed 0 bases at V and 10 bases at J, with 9 bases between. The DNA of the CDR3 is TGCGCCAGCAGCCAAGACTCGCGCCGCCAGTACTTC. Encoded protein: CASSQDSRRQYF.

This clonotype has a handful of counts. The chain recombines TRBV28 with TRBJ2-2; 10 nucleotides match TRBD2. CDR1 is MDHEN and CDR2 is SYDVKM in the germline V gene. The CDR3 totals 16 residues. V lost 3 bases to trimming and J lost 3 bases; unmatched junction nucleotides: 4. The CDR3 sequence: CASSFRLAGDTGELFF. CDR3 in DNA: TGTGCCAGCAGTTTCCGTCTAGCGGGAGACACCGGGGAGCTGTTTTTT. Supplemented by reference TRBV28 and TRBJ2-2, the full variable domain reads DVKVTQSSRYLVKRTGEKVFLECVQDMDHENMFWYRQDPGLGLRLIYFSYDVKMKEKGDIPEGYSVSREKKERFSLILESASTNQTSMYLCASSFRLAGDTGELFFGEGSRLTVL.

This clonotype was found a few times. CDR3 bases: TGTGCCAGCACATTCTTCGGGGGGCGGCAGTACTTC. This encodes CASTFFGGRQYF. V usage is TRBV7-9 and J usage is TRBJ2-7; D is perhaps TRBD2 (7 bases). Trimming pared 7 bases from V and 9 bases from J, leaving 16 bases between. This CDR3 has 12 residues. Germline CDR1 reads SEHNR; CDR2 reads FQNEAQ (reference sequence). The entire variable domain, with the rest obtained from reference TRBV7-9 and TRBJ2-7, is as follows: DTGVSQNPRHKITKRGQNVTFRCDPISEHNRLYWYRQTLGQGPEFLTYFQNEAQLEKSRLLSDRFSAERPKGSFSTLEIQRTEQGDSAMYLCASTFFGGRQYFGPGTRLTVT.

This rearrangement joins TRBV27 to TRBJ1-2, with D possibly being TRBD1 (6 bases). The CDR3 runs to 16 residues. V was trimmed by 4 bases and J by 3 bases, leaving 18 bases between them. Germline loops: CDR1 MNHEY, CDR2 SMNVEV (reference sequence). CDR3 amino acids: CASSWAGAGTHYGYTF. As DNA, the CDR3 is TGTGCCAGCAGTTGGGCAGGGGCAGGGACTCACTATGGCTACACCTTC.

This chain joins TRBV9 and TRBJ1-2, with D perhaps matching TRBD1 (5 bases). This CDR3 is 14 amino acids long. Trimming removed 0 bases from V and 3 bases from J, with 9 bases in between. Per germline, CDR1 SGDLS and CDR2 YYNGEE. The CDR3 coding sequence is TGTGCCAGCAGCGTAGCTCGGGGGGACTATGGCTACACCTTC. It specifies CASSVARGDYGYTF.

The chain has TRBV2 and TRBJ2-3, with D uncertain. This CDR3 comprises 17 residues. Germline V gene data show CDR1 as SNHLY and CDR2 as FYNNEI. Trimming shortened V by 0 bases and J by 5 bases, and 18 bases separated the two germline ends. The chain's CDR3 is CASSEALRIEVGDTQYF. The CDR3 DNA sequence: TGTGCCAGCAGTGAAGCGCTTCGAATCGAAGTGGGAGATACGCAGTATTTT.

This clonotype occurred a few times. J is TRBJ2-7 and V is TRBV12-3 or TRBV12-4; 8 bases map to TRBD1. This CDR3 comprises 15 residues. V lost 3 bases and J lost 1; bases outside the gene matches: 5. The CDR3 is CASSFGTGFSYEQYF. The CDR3 DNA is TGTGCCAGCAGTTTCGGGACAGGTTTTTCCTACGAGCAGTACTTC.

The chain recombines TRBV30 with TRBJ2-1; no clear D gene. The CDR3 loop spans 11 amino acids. From germline, CDR1 is GTSNPN and CDR2 SVGIG (reference sequence). V was clipped by 1 base and J by 4 bases, with 2 bases between them. In nucleotides, the CDR3 is TGTGCCTGGAGTGCTTACAATGAGCAGTTCTTC. Translation gives CAWSAYNEQFF.

The genes are TRBV12-3 or TRBV12-4 and TRBJ1-4, with TRBD1 as a possible D gene (6 bases). Deletions cut 5 bases from V and 8 bases from J, with 18 bases between. The CDR3 runs 15 residues. CDR3 loop: CASSPVGGAREKLFF. The DNA of the CDR3 is TGTGCCAGCAGTCCGGTGGGGGGGGCGCGAGAAAAACTGTTTTTT.

At least ten counts were recorded for this clonotype. The CDR3 DNA sequence: TGTGCCAGCAGCTTAGGTAGCGACTTCCCCGCGTTTACGCAGTATTTT. Encoded protein: CASSLGSDFPAFTQYF. The rearrangement uses TRBV7-2 and TRBJ2-3; D might be TRBD2 (5 bases). V lost 1 base and J lost 8, with 19 bases in between. Germline V CDR1 and CDR2: SGHTA, FQGNSA. This CDR3 has 16 residues.

This clonotype was counted between two and nine times. This sequence joins TRBV4-2 and TRBJ2-7; 9 bases map to TRBD2. Germline trimming cut 4 bases from V and 2 bases from J; bases unmatched to any gene: 6. Germline V gene data show CDR1 as LGHNA and CDR2 as YNFKEQ. The CDR3 loop spans 15 amino acids. The CDR3 DNA reads TGTGCCAGCAGCCCGAGGACTAGCGCGGCCTACGAGCAGTACTTC. As protein: CASSPRTSAAYEQYF.

This clonotype was found a few times. The genes are TRBV2 and TRBJ2-7; D may be TRBD2 (5 bases). This CDR3 is built from 16 residues. Germline CDR1 and CDR2: SNHLY and FYNNEI. The V end was cut by 0 bases, the J end by 0 bases, with 12 bases between. The CDR3 reads CASSEALYRGSYEQYF. CDR3 nucleotide sequence: TGTGCCAGCAGTGAAGCGCTTTACCGGGGCTCCTACGAGCAGTACTTC.

The gene calls are TRBV25-1 and TRBJ2-3, with D perhaps given as TRBD1 or TRBD2 (5 bases each). V was pared by 1 base and J by 6 bases, with 11 bases between. CDR1 MGHDK and CDR2 SYGVNS come from the germline V gene. The CDR3 covers 14 residues. The CDR3 DNA is TGTGCCAGCAGTGAATGGGGGAAGACGGATACGCAGTATTTT. Protein sequence: CASSEWGKTDTQYF.

This clonotype has only a few counts. The chain employs TRBV9 and TRBJ1-4, with 7 bases that match TRBD1. CDR1 is SGDLS, CDR2 YYNGEE, per germline. This CDR3 spans 13 amino acids. V was pared by 0 bases and J by 14 bases, with 7 bases of the junction left unmatched. The CDR3 loop is CASSVGGGTDLFF. CDR3 DNA sequence: TGTGCCAGCAGCGTAGGAGGAGGGACAGATCTGTTTTTT.

This clonotype was counted only a few times. The chain links TRBV18 to TRBJ2-7; D may match TRBD1 or TRBD2 (6 bases each). V was trimmed by 9 bases and J by 4 bases, leaving 25 bases between them. This CDR3 is built from 16 residues. In germline, CDR1 is KGHSH, CDR2 LQKENI. CDR3 protein: CARSPPTGAEGYEQYF. The CDR3 bases are TGTGCCAGGTCCCCCCCCACGGGGGCGGAGGGTTACGAGCAGTACTTC.

This clonotype occurred a few times. CDR3 coding DNA: TGTGCCAGCCGGGACAGGGGAATTGACGAGCAGTACTTC. Its translation is CASRDRGIDEQYF. The V call is TRBV2, the J call TRBJ2-7; 10 nucleotides line up with TRBD1. Losses at the gene ends were 8 bases for V and 5 bases for J; bases not matched to a gene: 6. Germline CDR1 is SNHLY and CDR2 is FYNNEI. The length of the CDR3 is 13 residues.

The chain combines TRBV6-5 with TRBJ2-7, with D perhaps being TRBD1 or TRBD2 (5 bases each). Trimming removed 3 bases from V and 0 bases from J, with 15 bases in between. The CDR3 is made up of 16 amino acids. Germline CDR1 MNHEY, CDR2 SVGAGI. CDR3 region: CASSYTGAGRSYEQYF. In DNA form, the CDR3 reads TGTGCCAGCAGTTATACCGGGGCAGGGCGCTCCTACGAGCAGTACTTC.